The rows below give T cell receptor beta chains drawn from one sample of a study of cytomegalovirus exposure and HLA in healthy donors. Some clones are missing from TCRdb's copy, which holds only in-frame ones; the method was immunoSEQ multiplex PCR. The sample has about 100,000 clones; approximately 79% are singletons. Sequencing was carried out using PBMCs. Receptors originate from an older woman in good health and CMV-seropositive. Each CDR3 is given with its conserved first and last residue. Fields, in order: V gene, D gene, J gene, clone size, CDR3 length, CDR3 protein, CDR3 DNA. D genes are given only for firm matches. The size of a clone is reported for some rows only, either as once, few or many, or as a class for expanded clones.

>TRBV7-2|.|TRBJ1-2|once|14
CASSGPGLAYGYTF
TGTGCCAGCAGCGGACCAGGGCTGGCCTATGGCTACACCTTC
>TRBV5-8|TRBD2|TRBJ2-5|.|15
CASRPGLAGVETQYF
TGTGCCAGCAGACCGGGACTAGCGGGAGTAGAGACCCAGTACTTC
>TRBV6-5|.|TRBJ1-3|.|15
CASSYSASSGNTIYF
TGTGCCAGCAGTTACTCAGCAAGCTCTGGAAACACCATATATTTT
>TRBV7-6|.|TRBJ2-3|.|17
CASSLEAGRPSTDTQYF
TGTGCCAGCAGCTTAGAGGCAGGGCGACCTAGCACAGATACGCAGTATTTT
>TRBV5-8|TRBD2|TRBJ2-7|.|15
CASSLGVGLAHEQYF
TGTGCCAGCAGCTTGGGGGTAGGACTAGCACACGAGCAGTACTTC
>TRBV7-9|TRBD1|TRBJ2-7|.|11
CASSTGAEQYF
TGTGCCAGCAGCACAGGGGCCGAGCAGTACTTC
>TRBV30|TRBD1|TRBJ2-5|.|13
CACRDRGRGEQYF
TGTGCCTGCCGGGACAGGGGGCGAGGAGAGCAGTACTTC
>TRBV28|TRBD2|TRBJ2-7|.|15
CASSLAGGGSYEQYF
TGTGCCAGCAGTTTAGCGGGAGGGGGCAGTTACGAGCAGTACTTC
>TRBV19|TRBD1|TRBJ1-3|.|15
CASSIGDSAGNTIYF
TGTGCCAGTAGTATAGGGGACAGCGCGGGAAACACCATATATTTT
>TRBV5-8|.|TRBJ2-7|few|16
CASSRGRLGVSYEQYF
TGTGCCAGCAGCCGGGGTCGATTAGGAGTGTCCTACGAGCAGTACTTC
>TRBV2|TRBD1|TRBJ1-5|.|15
CASHSRGQVNQPQHF
TGTGCCAGCCACTCTAGGGGGCAGGTCAATCAGCCCCAGCATTTT
>TRBV15|TRBD1|TRBJ1-5|.|17
CATSRIKTGGSNQPQHF
TGTGCCACCAGCAGAATCAAAACAGGGGGCAGCAATCAGCCCCAGCATTTT
>TRBV28|.|TRBJ1-6|.|12
CASSSSRLSLHF
TGTGCCAGCAGTTCCTCCCGGTTGTCCCTCCACTTT
>TRBV29-1|TRBD2|TRBJ2-1|.|14
CSVELRRTRYEQFF
TGCAGCGTTGAACTCCGGCGGACTAGGTATGAGCAGTTCTTC
>TRBV18|TRBD1|TRBJ2-4|.|12
CASSADRGVQYF
TGTGCCAGCTCAGCGGACAGGGGCGTTCAGTACTTC
>TRBV6-1|TRBD1|TRBJ1-2|.|14
CASGGDRKSYGYTF
TGTGCCAGCGGGGGGGACAGGAAAAGCTATGGCTACACCTTC
>TRBV6-1|.|TRBJ1-1|.|13
CASSDRVNTEAFF
TGTGCCAGCAGTGACAGGGTGAACACTGAAGCTTTCTTT
>TRBV7-9|TRBD2|TRBJ2-3|.|14
CASSLDAGGGGQYF
TGTGCCAGCAGCTTAGACGCTGGCGGGGGGGGGCAGTATTTT
>TRBV18|TRBD1|TRBJ2-4|.|15
CASSPNRGSGNIQYF
TGTGCCAGCTCACCCAACAGGGGGTCAGGAAACATTCAGTACTTC
>TRBV30|.|TRBJ1-1|.|13
CALSQGFGTEAFF
TGTGCCTTATCCCAGGGTTTCGGCACTGAAGCTTTCTTT
>TRBV6-1|.|TRBJ2-7|.|14
CASSEGAGVHEQYF
TGTGCCAGCAGTGAAGGGGCAGGGGTCCACGAGCAGTACTTC
>TRBV5-1|.|TRBJ1-2|.|12
CASSLDIHGYTF
TGCGCCAGCAGCTTGGATATCCATGGCTACACCTTC
>TRBV5-4|.|TRBJ2-7|once|15
CASSSRDKLAPEQYF
TGTGCCAGCAGCTCCCGGGACAAGTTAGCCCCCGAGCAGTACTTC
>TRBV19|TRBD2|TRBJ2-4|.|13
CASSPRPGGIQYF
TGTGCCAGTAGCCCAAGACCGGGAGGCATTCAGTACTTC
>TRBV6-6|.|TRBJ1-3|few|15
CASRLTLTGGNTIYF
TGTGCCAGCAGACTGACACTTACTGGAGGAAACACCATATATTTT
>TRBV7-3|.|TRBJ2-7|.|15
CASSYLQWSSCEQYF
TGTGCCAGCAGTTACCTTCAGTGGAGTTCTTGCGAGCAGTACTTC
>TRBV7-3|.|TRBJ2-5|.|18
CASSLTPGAGELSKTQYF
TGTGCCAGCAGCTTAACCCCGGGCGCAGGGGAGCTTTCGAAGACCCAGTACTTC
>TRBV14|.|TRBJ1-2|once|13
CASSPKDIYGYTF
TGTGCCAGCAGCCCCAAGGACATCTATGGCTACACCTTC
>TRBV18|TRBD2|TRBJ2-1|.|15
CASSRLAHGYNEQFF
TGTGCCAGCTCCCGACTAGCCCACGGGTACAATGAGCAGTTCTTC
>TRBV5-1|.|TRBJ2-7|.|14
CASSWEGQPYEQYF
TGCGCCAGCAGCTGGGAAGGACAACCCTACGAGCAGTACTTC
>TRBV9|TRBD1|TRBJ1-2|.|18
CASSVRVSGTGYNYGYTF
TGTGCCAGCAGCGTACGAGTTTCTGGGACAGGGTATAACTATGGCTACACCTTC
>TRBV28|.|TRBJ1-5|.|15
CASSLSEGENQPQHF
TGTGCCAGCAGTTTATCTGAAGGGGAAAATCAGCCCCAGCATTTT
>TRBV30|TRBD2|TRBJ2-1|.|16
CAWSFLSGRAWNEQFF
TGTGCCTGGAGTTTTCTTAGCGGGAGGGCCTGGAATGAGCAGTTCTTC
>TRBV30|.|TRBJ2-2|.|14
CACKFQMNTGELFF
TGTGCCTGTAAATTCCAGATGAACACCGGGGAGCTGTTTTTT
>TRBV6-6|TRBD2|TRBJ2-5|.|16
CASSFNSGSYQETQYF
TGTGCCAGCAGTTTTAATAGCGGGAGCTACCAAGAGACCCAGTACTTC
>TRBV10-1|.|TRBJ2-5|.|13
CASSVGLKETQYF
TGCGCCAGCAGTGTGGGACTGAAAGAGACCCAGTACTTC
>TRBV15|.|TRBJ2-3|.|16
CATSREGQGRGDTQYF
TGTGCCACCAGCAGAGAGGGGCAGGGGAGGGGAGATACGCAGTATTTT
>TRBV10-3|.|TRBJ1-2|few|15
CAIDGLRQGIKGYTF
TGTGCCATCGATGGGCTTAGGCAGGGCATAAAGGGCTACACCTTC
>TRBV11-2|.|TRBJ2-7|.|12
CASRSLAEHRHF
TGTGCCAGCAGGTCCCTAGCCGAACACCGTCACTTC
>TRBV30|.|TRBJ1-2|.|13
CAWTPYEGDGYTF
TGTGCCTGGACACCTTACGAGGGTGATGGCTACACCTTC
>TRBV6-1|TRBD2|TRBJ2-1|.|16
CASSELGLAARNEQFF
TGTGCCAGCAGTGAATTAGGACTAGCGGCCAGAAATGAGCAGTTCTTC
>TRBV5-5|.|TRBJ2-1|few|14
CASSLGGAYNEQFF
TGTGCCAGCAGCTTGGGCGGGGCCTACAATGAGCAGTTCTTC